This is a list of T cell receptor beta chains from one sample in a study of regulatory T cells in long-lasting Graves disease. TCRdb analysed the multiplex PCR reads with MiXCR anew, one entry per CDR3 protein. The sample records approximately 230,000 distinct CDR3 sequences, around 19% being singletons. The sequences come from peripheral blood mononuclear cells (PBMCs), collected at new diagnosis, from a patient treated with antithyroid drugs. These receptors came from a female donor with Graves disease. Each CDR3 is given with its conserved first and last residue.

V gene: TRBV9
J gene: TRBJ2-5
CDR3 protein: CASSPRTSGREETQYF

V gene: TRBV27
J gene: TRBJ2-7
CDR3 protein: CASSLLGGNYEQYF

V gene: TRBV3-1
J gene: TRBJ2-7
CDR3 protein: CASSQATTGFEQYF

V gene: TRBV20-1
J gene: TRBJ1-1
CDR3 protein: CSADRGTEAFF

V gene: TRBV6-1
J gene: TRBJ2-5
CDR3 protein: CASSEVPGRGETQYF

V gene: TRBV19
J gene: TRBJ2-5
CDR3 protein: CASSMQHGETQYF

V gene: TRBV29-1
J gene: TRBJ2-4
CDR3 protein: CSGDSLAKNIQYF

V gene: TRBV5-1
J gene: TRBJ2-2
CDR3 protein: CASSRDIPANTGELFF

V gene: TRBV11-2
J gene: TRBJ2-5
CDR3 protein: CASSFNRTSGVQETQYF

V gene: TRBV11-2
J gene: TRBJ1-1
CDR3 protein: CASSPFGWRGATTEAFF

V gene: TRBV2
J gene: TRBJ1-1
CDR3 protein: CASGRNTEAFF